This TCR beta chain was profiled in a study of a mutant IDH1 vaccine in newly diagnosed glioma. Study in general: Males made up about 60% and females roughly 40% of treated patients, whose mean age was roughly 40 years. General study findings and limits: Pseudoprogression looked unconnected to shifts in top peripheral T cell clonotypes.

Noted time point: baseline, week 1 (first vaccination visit). Treatment described: pre-vaccination baseline after standard-of-care therapy. Generated by immunoSEQ multiplex PCR, the TCRdb table keeps only in-frame clones and is missing some. The data contain 70,000 to 95,000 clones, over 75% of them seen just once; the ten biggest clones take up 5.3%. About this clone: Antigen specificity is unknown. This same CDR3 is encoded by further DNA sequences in the sample.

This CDR3 is 12 amino acids long. V shed 5 bases and J shed 4 bases, with 9 bases lying between them. The germline V gene has CDR1 SGDLS and CDR2 YYNGEE. The genes are TRBV9 and TRBJ1-2; D ambiguous. This clonotype originated in a man in his forties with glioma. Some clones in this sample may be carry-over from other donors' samples. This specimen was PBMCs, taken from a glioma patient treated with radiotherapy, temozolomide or both. The CDR3 nucleotides read TGTGCCAGCAGTTCCGACGGCTATGGCTACACCTTC. Its translation is CASSSDGYGYTF.